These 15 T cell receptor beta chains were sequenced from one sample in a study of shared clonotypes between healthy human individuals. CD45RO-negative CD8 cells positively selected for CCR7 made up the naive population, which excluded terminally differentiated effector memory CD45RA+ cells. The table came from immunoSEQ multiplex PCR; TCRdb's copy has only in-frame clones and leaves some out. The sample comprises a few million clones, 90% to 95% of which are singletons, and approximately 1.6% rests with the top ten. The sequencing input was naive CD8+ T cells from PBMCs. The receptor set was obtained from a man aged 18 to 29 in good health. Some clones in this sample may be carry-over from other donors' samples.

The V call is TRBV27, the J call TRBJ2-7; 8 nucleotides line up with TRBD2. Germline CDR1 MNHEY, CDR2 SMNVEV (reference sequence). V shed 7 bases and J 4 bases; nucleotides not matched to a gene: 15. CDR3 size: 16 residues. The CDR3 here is CASTPGSAGGLYEQYF. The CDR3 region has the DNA TGTGCCAGCACCCCCGGCTCGGCGGGAGGTTTGTACGAGCAGTACTTC.

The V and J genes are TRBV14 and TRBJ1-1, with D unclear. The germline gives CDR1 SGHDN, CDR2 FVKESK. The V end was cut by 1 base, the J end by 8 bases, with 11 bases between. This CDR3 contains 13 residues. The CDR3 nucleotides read TGTGCCAGCAGCCAAGGGGAGAGCGAAGAAGCTTTCTTT. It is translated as CASSQGESEEAFF.

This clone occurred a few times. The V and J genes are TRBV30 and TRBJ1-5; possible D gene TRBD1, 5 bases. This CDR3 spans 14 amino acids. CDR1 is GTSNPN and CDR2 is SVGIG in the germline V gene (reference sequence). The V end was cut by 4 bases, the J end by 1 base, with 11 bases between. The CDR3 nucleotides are TGTGCCTGGACGCCGGGACCGAGCAATCAGCCCCAGCATTTT. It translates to CAWTPGPSNQPQHF. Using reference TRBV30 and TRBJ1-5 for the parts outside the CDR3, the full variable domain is SQTIHQWPATLVQPVGSPLSLECTVEGTSNPNLYWYRQAAGRGLQLLFYSVGIGQISSEVPQNLSASRPQDRQFILSSKKLLLSDSGFYLCAWTPGPSNQPQHFGDGTRLSIL.

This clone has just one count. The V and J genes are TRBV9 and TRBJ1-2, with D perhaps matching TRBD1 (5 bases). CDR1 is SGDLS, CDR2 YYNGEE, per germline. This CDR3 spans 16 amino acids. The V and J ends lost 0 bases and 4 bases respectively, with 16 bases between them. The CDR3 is CASSVEGRAPFYGYTF. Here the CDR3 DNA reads TGTGCCAGCAGCGTAGAGGGGCGGGCCCCCTTCTATGGCTACACCTTC. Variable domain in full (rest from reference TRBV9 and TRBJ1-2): DSGVTQTPKHLITATGQRVTLRCSPRSGDLSVYWYQQSLDQGLQFLIQYYNGEERAKGNILERFSAQQFPDLHSELNLSSLELGDSALYFCASSVEGRAPFYGYTFGSGTRLTVV.

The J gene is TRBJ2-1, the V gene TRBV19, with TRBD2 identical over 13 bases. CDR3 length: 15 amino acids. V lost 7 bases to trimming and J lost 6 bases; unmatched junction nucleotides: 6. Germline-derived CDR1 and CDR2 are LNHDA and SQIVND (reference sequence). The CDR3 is CASNLGTSGTNEQFF. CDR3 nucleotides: TGTGCCAGTAACCTCGGGACTAGCGGGACCAATGAGCAGTTCTTC.

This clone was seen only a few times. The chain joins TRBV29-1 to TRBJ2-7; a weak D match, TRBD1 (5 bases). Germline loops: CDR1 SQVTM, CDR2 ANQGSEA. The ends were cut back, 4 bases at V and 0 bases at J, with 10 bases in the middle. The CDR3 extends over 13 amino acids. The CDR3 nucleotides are TGCAGCGTTGGCAGGGCGAGCTCCTACGAGCAGTACTTC. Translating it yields CSVGRASSYEQYF.

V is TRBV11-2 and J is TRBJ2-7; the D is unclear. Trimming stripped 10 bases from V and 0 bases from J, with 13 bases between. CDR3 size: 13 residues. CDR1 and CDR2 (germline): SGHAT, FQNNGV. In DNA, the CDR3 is TGTGCCACAGGCGTGGGGTTCTCCTACGAGCAGTACTTC. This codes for CATGVGFSYEQYF. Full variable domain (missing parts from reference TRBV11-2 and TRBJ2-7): EAGVAQSPRYKIIEKRQSVAFWCNPISGHATLYWYQQILGQGPKLLIQFQNNGVVDDSQLPKDRFSAERLKGVDSTLKIQPAKLEDSAVYLCATGVGFSYEQYFGPGTRLTVT.

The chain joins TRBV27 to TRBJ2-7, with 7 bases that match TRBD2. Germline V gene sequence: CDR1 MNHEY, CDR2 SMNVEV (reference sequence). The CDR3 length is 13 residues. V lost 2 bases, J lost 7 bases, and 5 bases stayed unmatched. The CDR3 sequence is CASSLAGVWEQYF. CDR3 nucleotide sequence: TGTGCCAGCAGTTTAGCGGGAGTGTGGGAGCAGTACTTC.

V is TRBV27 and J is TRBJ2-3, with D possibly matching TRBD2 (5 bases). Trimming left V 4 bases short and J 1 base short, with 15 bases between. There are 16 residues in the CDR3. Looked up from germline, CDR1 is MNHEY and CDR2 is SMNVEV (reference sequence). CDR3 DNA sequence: TGTGCCAGCAGTTCCGCCTTCCTCGGGGGCACAGATACGCAGTATTTT. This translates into CASSSAFLGGTDTQYF.

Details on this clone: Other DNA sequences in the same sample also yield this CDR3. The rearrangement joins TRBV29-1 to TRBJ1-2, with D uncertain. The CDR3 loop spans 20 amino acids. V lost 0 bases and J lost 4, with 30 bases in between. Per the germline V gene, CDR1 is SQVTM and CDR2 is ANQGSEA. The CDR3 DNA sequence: TGCAGCGTTGAAGATCTTTTTCCCCACCCCCGACGGGGAGGTGTCTATGGCTACACCTTC. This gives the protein CSVEDLFPHPRRGGVYGYTF.

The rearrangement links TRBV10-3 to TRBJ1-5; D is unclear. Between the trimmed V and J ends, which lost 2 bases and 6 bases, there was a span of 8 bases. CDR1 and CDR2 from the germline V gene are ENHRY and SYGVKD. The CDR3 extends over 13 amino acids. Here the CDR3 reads CAISEASSQPQHF. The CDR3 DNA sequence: TGTGCCATCAGTGAGGCTTCTAGTCAGCCCCAGCATTTT.

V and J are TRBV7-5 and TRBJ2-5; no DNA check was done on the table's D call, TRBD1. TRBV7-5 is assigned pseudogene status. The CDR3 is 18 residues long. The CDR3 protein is CARSLAGVVHLRGETQYF. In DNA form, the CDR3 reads TGTGCCAGAAGCTTAGCCGGCGTGGTCCACCTAAGGGGGGAGACCCAGTACTTC.

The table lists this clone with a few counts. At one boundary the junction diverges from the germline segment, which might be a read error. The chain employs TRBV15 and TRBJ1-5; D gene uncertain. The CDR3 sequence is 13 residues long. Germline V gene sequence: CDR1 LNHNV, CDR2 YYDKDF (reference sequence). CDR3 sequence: CATRRDSNQPQHF. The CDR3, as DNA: TGTGCCACCAGAAGAGATAGCAATCAGCCCCAGCATTTT.

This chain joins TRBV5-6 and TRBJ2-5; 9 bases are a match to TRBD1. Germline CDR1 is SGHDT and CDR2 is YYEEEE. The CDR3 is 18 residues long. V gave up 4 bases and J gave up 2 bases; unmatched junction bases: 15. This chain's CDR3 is CASSGGELGQGWQETQYF. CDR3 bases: TGTGCCAGCAGCGGTGGGGAATTGGGACAGGGTTGGCAAGAGACCCAGTACTTC.

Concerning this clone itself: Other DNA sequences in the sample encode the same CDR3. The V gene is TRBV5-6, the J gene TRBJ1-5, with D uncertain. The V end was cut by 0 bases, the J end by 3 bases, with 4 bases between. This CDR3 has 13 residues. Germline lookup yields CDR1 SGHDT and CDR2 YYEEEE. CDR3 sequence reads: CASSLGVNQPQHF. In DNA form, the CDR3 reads TGTGCCAGCAGCTTGGGGGTCAATCAGCCCCAGCATTTT.